Listed below are T cell receptor beta chains from one sample, sequenced in a study of T cells of healthy individuals. Using its own MiXCR run on the 5' RACE reads, TCRdb lists one record per CDR3 protein. Among tens of thousands of distinct CDR3 sequences listed, under 20% were seen once. These receptors were taken from a human donor in good health. CDR3s include the opening cysteine and the closing phenylalanine or tryptophan. D genes are given only for firm matches. Not all rows give a size; the values are once, few, many and, for expanded clones, a class.

>.|few|TRBV6-6|TRBJ1-5
TGTGCCAGCAGAAGCCCCTCTGGGGGTCGCAATCAGCCCCAGCATTTT
CASRSPSGGRNQPQHF
>TRBD2|many|TRBV25-1|TRBJ2-3
TGTGCCAGCAGTGATGGACTAGCGGGAGGGCCGATGAGGGCCACAGATACGCAGTATTTT
CASSDGLAGGPMRATDTQYF
>.|many|TRBV19|TRBJ1-5
TGTGCCAGTAGTAATTTCGCCCGGACAGTGAATCAGCCCCAGCATTTT
CASSNFARTVNQPQHF
>.|few|TRBV7-3|TRBJ2-3
TGTGCCAGCAGCTTAAGTACAGGGAAGGGAGATACGCAGTATTTT
CASSLSTGKGDTQYF
>.|.|TRBV5-1|TRBJ2-1
TGCGCCAGCAGCTTGGGCGCCGAGCAGTTCTTC
CASSLGAEQFF
>.|.|TRBV12-3/TRBV12-4|TRBJ2-5
TGTGCCAGCAGTTTAGCGCGGCCAGGCCAAGAGACCCAGTACTTC
CASSLARPGQETQYF
>TRBD1|many|TRBV20-1|TRBJ2-5
TGCAGTGCTCCCGACAGGGGGCAGCGAAAGACCCAGTACTTC
CSAPDRGQRKTQYF
>.|many|TRBV5-1|TRBJ2-7
TGCGCCAGCAGCTTGGATGAAGTCCCCGAGCAGTACTTC
CASSLDEVPEQYF
>TRBD2|few|TRBV10-2|TRBJ2-5
TGCGCCAGCAAGGAACTAGCGGGAACCCAAGAGACCCAGTACTTC
CASKELAGTQETQYF
>TRBD1|.|TRBV4-2|TRBJ2-1
TGTGCCAGCAGCCACCCATATGGGGACAGGGGGCAAGGTGAGCAGTTCTTC
CASSHPYGDRGQGEQFF